The 14 T cell receptor beta chains below were found in one sample sequenced in a study of CD8+ T cells in alopecia areata. Following RNA extraction, reverse transcription yielded cDNA that acted as the sequencing template. Data came from immunoSEQ multiplex PCR; TCRdb stores just in-frame clones and leaves some out. The sample carries 200,000 to 250,000 clones, roughly two thirds recorded once. The sequenced sample was CD4+ T cells sorted from blood, obtained at week 0. The source is a human donor with alopecia areata.

The chain employs TRBV29-1 and TRBJ2-5; unclear D gene. Between the trimmed V and J ends, which lost 6 bases and 5 bases, there was a span of 10 bases. CDR1 and CDR2 from the germline V gene are SQVTM and ANQGSEA. The CDR3 loop spans 11 amino acids. CDR3 region: CSVRVSETQYF. The CDR3 bases are TGCAGCGTCCGCGTAAGCGAGACCCAGTACTTC.

V and J are TRBV5-1 and TRBJ1-1; D is ambiguous. Looked up from germline, CDR1 is SGHRS and CDR2 is YFSETQ. The germline V and J ends were trimmed by 2 bases and 3 bases, with 11 bases remaining between them. There are 14 residues in the CDR3. The DNA of the CDR3 is TGCGCCAGCAGCTTAGACGGCCGGGACACTGAAGCTTTCTTT. Protein: CASSLDGRDTEAFF.

This clone was detected a few times. The chain links TRBV10-3 to TRBJ1-2; no clear D gene. V lost 0 bases, J lost 2 bases, and 7 bases lay in between. Germline V CDR1 and CDR2: ENHRY, SYGVKD. The CDR3 spans 14 residues. CDR3 residues: CAISESTENYGYTF. As DNA, the CDR3 is TGTGCCATCAGTGAGTCAACAGAGAACTATGGCTACACCTTC.

This sequence joins TRBV19 and TRBJ1-1; no firm D call. The CDR3 sequence is 13 residues long. The V gene lost 5 bases and the J gene lost 0 bases, with 7 bases spanning the gap. Germline lookup yields CDR1 LNHDA and CDR2 SQIVND (reference sequence). The CDR3 DNA follows: TGTGCCAGTAGTGGCTCTCTGAACACTGAAGCTTTCTTT. Its protein is CASSGSLNTEAFF.

The V and J genes are TRBV7-9 and TRBJ2-6, with 7 bases fitting TRBD1. Germline V gene lookup returns CDR1 SEHNR and CDR2 FQNEAQ (reference sequence). CDR3 length: 18 residues. V shed 5 bases and J 0 bases; nucleotides not matched to a gene: 10. The DNA for the CDR3 is TGTGCCAGCAGCCTAACACCGGGACAGCCCTCTGGGGCCAACGTCCTGACTTTC. Amino acids: CASSLTPGQPSGANVLTF.

Concerning this clone: Other nucleotide sequences in the sample specify the same CDR3. The genes are TRBV29-1 and TRBJ2-3; unclear D gene. The CDR3 length is 12 residues. Germline V gene sequence: CDR1 SQVTM, CDR2 ANQGSEA. V lost 3 bases and J 3 bases, leaving 7 bases between the germline ends. This CDR3 reads CSVDPGTDTQYF. CDR3 coding DNA: TGCAGCGTTGACCCTGGGACAGATACGCAGTATTTT.

J is TRBJ2-7 and V is TRBV6-6; no clear D. Trimming left V 4 bases short and J 6 bases short, with 19 bases between. This CDR3 is 15 amino acids long. The V gene's germline CDR1 is MNHNY and CDR2 SVGAGI (reference sequence). For the CDR3, the DNA is TGTGCCAGCAGTTCCCGTAGGAGAGAGATGGCCGAGCAGTACTTC. Translated, it gives CASSSRRREMAEQYF.

The rearrangement links TRBV6-5 to TRBJ1-1; D gene uncertain. CDR3 length: 13 amino acids. V dropped 6 bases and J dropped 4 bases, with 12 bases sitting between them. Germline V gene lookup returns CDR1 MNHEY and CDR2 SVGAGI. The CDR3 DNA is TGTGCCAGCAGCTACCCGGACGGCACTGAAGCTTTCTTT. Protein: CASSYPDGTEAFF.

The chain is built from TRBV7-6 and TRBJ1-2; D not resolved. CDR1 SGHVS and CDR2 FNYEAQ come from the germline V gene. This CDR3 comprises 15 residues. Trimming removed 0 bases from V and 2 bases from J, with 10 bases in between. CDR3 sequence: CASSLAKGRNYGYTF. CDR3 DNA: TGTGCCAGCAGCTTAGCGAAGGGCAGGAACTATGGCTACACCTTC.

V gene TRBV29-1 combines with J gene TRBJ1-1; D is unclear. CDR1 is SQVTM, CDR2 ANQGSEA, per germline. The V and J ends lost 8 bases and 1 base respectively, with 14 bases between them. The CDR3 runs to 13 residues. The CDR3 sequence is CSSKRKQNTEAFF. As DNA, the CDR3 is TGCAGCTCCAAACGGAAGCAGAACACTGAAGCTTTCTTT.

Worth noting for this clone: Other DNA variants within this sample encode the same CDR3. The gene calls are TRBV30 and TRBJ2-5; D not resolved. This CDR3 is 11 amino acids long. From germline, CDR1 is GTSNPN and CDR2 SVGIG (reference sequence). Trimming cost V 1 base and J 5 bases, with 5 bases left between them. CDR3 sequence: CAWSGEETQYF. For the CDR3, the DNA is TGTGCCTGGAGTGGAGAGGAGACCCAGTACTTC.

This chain joins TRBV29-1 and TRBJ2-7; perhaps TRBD2 as D (6 bases). CDR1 and CDR2 (germline): SQVTM, ANQGSEA. The CDR3 has 12 amino acids. Trimming removed 6 bases at V and 2 bases at J, with 11 bases between. The CDR3 sequence: CSVGTVTYEQYF. The CDR3 DNA is TGCAGCGTGGGGACTGTTACCTACGAGCAGTACTTC.

The chain is built from TRBV10-3 and TRBJ2-5; the D is unclear. Germline loops: CDR1 ENHRY, CDR2 SYGVKD. V dropped 4 bases and J dropped 4 bases, with 13 bases sitting between them. The CDR3 runs to 14 residues. The CDR3 DNA sequence: TGTGCCATCAGTGGGGATAGTATGGGAGAGACCCAGTACTTC. This gives the protein CAISGDSMGETQYF.

This clone appeared a few times. The V and J genes are TRBV5-5 and TRBJ1-2; a possible D gene is TRBD1 (6 bases). This CDR3 contains 14 residues. Germline V gene lookup returns CDR1 SGHKS and CDR2 YYEKEE (reference sequence). V gave up 4 bases and J gave up 8 bases, with 18 bases separating them. The CDR3 region has the DNA TGTGCCAGCAGCCGAGGGGGGGCCCCCGGAGGCTACACCTTC. This encodes CASSRGGAPGGYTF.